This is a list of T cell receptor beta chains from one sample in a study of CD8 T cells in Susac syndrome. A single record per CDR3 protein comes from TCRdb applying MiXCR to the immunoSEQ multiplex PCR reads. The data show more than 85,000 distinct CDR3 sequences, about 94% seen once. Sequenced: CD4+ T cells from PBMCs. The receptors were gathered from a human donor with Susac syndrome. CDR3s include the opening cysteine and the closing phenylalanine or tryptophan. Each record gives: D gene, clone size, V gene, J gene, CDR3 DNA, CDR3 protein. The D gene is left open where the match is weak. Clone sizes are given selectively: once, few, many, or a class where the clone is expanded.

d_call: TRBD1
clone_size: .
v_call: TRBV30
j_call: TRBJ1-5
cdr3_nt: TGTGCCTGGAGTCGGGACAGAAGCAATCAGCCCCAGCATTTT
cdr3_aa: CAWSRDRSNQPQHF

d_call: .
clone_size: .
v_call: TRBV12-3/TRBV12-4
j_call: TRBJ1-2
cdr3_nt: TGTGCCAGCAGTATGACACTTCCCTATGGCTACACCTTC
cdr3_aa: CASSMTLPYGYTF

d_call: .
clone_size: .
v_call: TRBV18
j_call: TRBJ1-1
cdr3_nt: TGTGCCAGCTCACCAGAAAGAGGGGGGAGAGGCACTGAAGCTTTCTTT
cdr3_aa: CASSPERGGRGTEAFF

d_call: .
clone_size: .
v_call: TRBV5-1
j_call: TRBJ2-3
cdr3_nt: TGCGCCAGCAGCAACGACACTAGCACAGATACGCAGTATTTT
cdr3_aa: CASSNDTSTDTQYF

d_call: .
clone_size: once
v_call: TRBV4-3
j_call: TRBJ2-7
cdr3_nt: TGCGCCAGCAGCCCCCCCTACGAGCAGTACTTC
cdr3_aa: CASSPPYEQYF

d_call: TRBD1
clone_size: .
v_call: TRBV4-3
j_call: TRBJ1-2
cdr3_nt: TGCGCCAGCAGCCAAGGACAGGGGGCGGGGGATGGCTACACCTTC
cdr3_aa: CASSQGQGAGDGYTF

d_call: .
clone_size: .
v_call: TRBV30
j_call: TRBJ1-2
cdr3_nt: TGTGCCTGGAGTGCTTCCAGGGGTTCCCCTTATGGCTACACCTTC
cdr3_aa: CAWSASRGSPYGYTF

d_call: .
clone_size: .
v_call: TRBV20-1
j_call: TRBJ2-4
cdr3_nt: TGCAGTGCTCGGGCGAGTTTAGCCAAAAACATTCAGTACTTC
cdr3_aa: CSARASLAKNIQYF

d_call: .
clone_size: .
v_call: TRBV4-3
j_call: TRBJ2-3
cdr3_nt: TGCGCCAGCAGCTCACAGACGACTCCAGGTGGAGATACGCAGTATTTT
cdr3_aa: CASSSQTTPGGDTQYF

d_call: .
clone_size: .
v_call: TRBV4-1
j_call: TRBJ1-1
cdr3_nt: TGCGCCAGCAGACCCACAGGGCTACACACTGAAGCTTTCTTT
cdr3_aa: CASRPTGLHTEAFF

d_call: .
clone_size: .
v_call: TRBV12-3/TRBV12-4
j_call: TRBJ2-7
cdr3_nt: TGTGCCAGCAGCCTTCCCTCCTACGAGCAGTACTTC
cdr3_aa: CASSLPSYEQYF

d_call: TRBD1
clone_size: .
v_call: TRBV29-1
j_call: TRBJ1-4
cdr3_nt: TGCAGCGTTGGGACAGGGAGCAATGAAAAACTGTTTTTT
cdr3_aa: CSVGTGSNEKLFF

d_call: .
clone_size: few
v_call: TRBV28
j_call: TRBJ2-6
cdr3_nt: TGTGCCAGCAGCCCCGGCGGATCTGGGGCCAACGTCCTGACTTTC
cdr3_aa: CASSPGGSGANVLTF

d_call: TRBD1
clone_size: .
v_call: TRBV6-5
j_call: TRBJ1-1
cdr3_nt: TGTGCCAGCAGGGGGACAGGGGTGAACACTGAAGCTTTCTTT
cdr3_aa: CASRGTGVNTEAFF

d_call: .
clone_size: .
v_call: TRBV29-1
j_call: TRBJ2-7
cdr3_nt: TGCAGCGTTACGTACATAGGGCGCGAGCAGTACTTC
cdr3_aa: CSVTYIGREQYF

d_call: .
clone_size: .
v_call: TRBV30
j_call: TRBJ1-1
cdr3_nt: TGTGCCTGGAGCCGACAGGTCTCCACTGAAGCTTTCTTT
cdr3_aa: CAWSRQVSTEAFF

d_call: .
clone_size: .
v_call: TRBV7-3
j_call: TRBJ1-6
cdr3_nt: TGTGCCAGCAGCGCCCAGGGATCAAATAATTCACCCCTCCACTTT
cdr3_aa: CASSAQGSNNSPLHF

d_call: .
clone_size: .
v_call: TRBV30
j_call: TRBJ1-5
cdr3_nt: TGTGCCTGGAGAAGGGGGAGCAATCAGCCCCAGCATTTT
cdr3_aa: CAWRRGSNQPQHF

d_call: .
clone_size: once
v_call: TRBV2
j_call: TRBJ1-6
cdr3_nt: TGTGCCACTGCCATCCTGAGCTCCTATAATTCACCCCTCCACTTT
cdr3_aa: CATAILSSYNSPLHF